The 11 T cell receptor beta chains reported below all come from one sample, sequenced in a study of CD8 T cells in ankylosing spondylitis (dated by TCRdb to about 2017). The library came from 5' RACE. Reads for this sample came from an Illumina HiSeq 2500. TCRdb reran the public reads through fastp at Q25 and MiXCR, keeping productive beta chains. Duplicate CDR3 protein sequences are folded into a single record with the most common DNA and genes. This sample gives 290,000 or so distinct CDR3 sequences in total; roughly 20% of them show up just once. The top ten clones comprise 3.5% of the sample. Specimen: blood, either unsorted or a sorted T cell fraction (not recorded which). All receptors derive from a female donor with ankylosing spondylitis or in good health (not recorded which).

The chain has TRBV6-2 or TRBV6-3 and TRBJ1-1, with D maybe TRBD1 (6 bases). Trimming pared 0 bases from V and 11 bases from J, leaving 10 bases between. The CDR3 totals 12 residues. The germline CDR1 and CDR2 sequences are MNHEY and SVGEGT. The CDR3 DNA reads TGTGCCAGCAGTTACTCGAAGGGGGGCGCTTTCTTT. Protein: CASSYSKGGAFF.

The CDR3 here is CASSHDSYGYTF. The CDR3 DNA is TGTGCCAGCAGCCACGACAGCTATGGCTACACCTTC. This rearrangement joins TRBV7-9 to TRBJ1-2; weak D call: TRBD1 (5 bases). Trimming removed 5 bases from V and 4 bases from J, with 8 bases in between. Germline lookup yields CDR1 SEHNR and CDR2 FQNEAQ (reference sequence). The CDR3 is made up of 12 amino acids. Complete variable domain (other parts from reference TRBV7-9 and TRBJ1-2): DTGVSQNPRHKITKRGQNVTFRCDPISEHNRLYWYRQTLGQGPEFLTYFQNEAQLEKSRLLSDRFSAERPKGSFSTLEIQRTEQGDSAMYLCASSHDSYGYTFGSGTRLTVV.

V and J are TRBV6-5 and TRBJ2-7, with 7 nucleotides matching TRBD2. Trimming removed 0 bases from V and 6 bases from J; junction bases left unmatched: 5. Looked up from germline, CDR1 is MNHEY and CDR2 is SVGAGI. The CDR3 has 14 residues. Here the CDR3 reads CASSYSRGGAEQYF. CDR3 coding DNA: TGTGCCAGCAGTTACTCTCGGGGAGGGGCCGAGCAGTACTTC.

The chain employs TRBV20-1 and TRBJ1-2; tentative D call: TRBD1 (6 bases). Per germline, CDR1 DFQATT and CDR2 SNEGSKA (reference sequence). V lost 6 bases and J 7 bases, leaving 12 bases between the germline ends. The CDR3 contains 11 residues. The CDR3 DNA reads TGCAGTGCCACCGAGGGGGGTGGCTACACCTTC. It yields the protein CSATEGGGYTF.

The chain uses TRBV6-5 and TRBJ1-1; no reliable D call. CDR1 is MNHEY and CDR2 is SVGAGI in the germline V gene. The CDR3 contains 11 residues. V was clipped by 2 bases and J by 11 bases, with 9 bases between them. The CDR3 is CASSYRWEAFF. DNA of the CDR3: TGTGCCAGCAGTTACCGCTGGGAGGCTTTCTTT.

The CDR3 spells CASSKLAGDSGEQFF. For the CDR3, the DNA is TGTGCCAGCAGTAAACTAGCGGGAGATTCGGGTGAGCAGTTCTTC. The V and J genes are TRBV6-2 or TRBV6-3 and TRBJ2-1; 11 bases align to TRBD2. CDR3 length: 15 amino acids. V shed 5 bases and J 9 bases; nucleotides not matched to a gene: 9. Per germline, CDR1 MNHEY and CDR2 SVGEGT.

This clonotype was seen repeatedly, ten times or more. The rearrangement uses TRBV29-1 and TRBJ2-1; 12 bases are shared with TRBD2. This CDR3 comprises 13 residues. Trimming cost V 6 bases and J 9 bases; bases outside gene matches: 6. Germline V gives CDR1 SQVTM, CDR2 ANQGSEA. In DNA form, the CDR3 reads TGCAGCGTGCAATCTAGCGGGGGGGTTGAGCAGTTCTTC. As protein: CSVQSSGGVEQFF.

J is TRBJ1-1 and V is TRBV20-1; D uncertain. The CDR3 totals 12 residues. Trimming left V 6 bases short and J 11 bases short, with 19 bases between. Germline loops: CDR1 DFQATT, CDR2 SNEGSKA (reference sequence). For the CDR3, the DNA is TGCAGTGCCTCCGAAAGACTCCTAGGGGCTTTCTTT. Amino acids: CSASERLLGAFF.

The table lists this clonotype with a count of one. CDR3 coding DNA: TGTGCCAGCAGCTTTTCGGGACGGTTCAATGAGCAGTTCTTC. The encoded protein is CASSFSGRFNEQFF. V and J are TRBV7-2 and TRBJ2-1; tentatively, D is TRBD1 or TRBD2 (5 bases each). The V gene lost 3 bases and the J gene lost 6 bases, with 12 bases spanning the gap. Germline V gene data show CDR1 as SGHTA and CDR2 as FQGNSA. The CDR3 covers 14 residues.

The chain has TRBV20-1 and TRBJ1-2, with D possibly matching TRBD1 (5 bases). V lost 2 bases and J 8 bases, leaving 18 bases between the germline ends. Germline V gives CDR1 DFQATT, CDR2 SNEGSKA (reference sequence). The CDR3 sequence is 14 residues long. CDR3 region: CSARRGKGENGYTF. The CDR3 coding sequence is TGCAGTGCTAGAAGGGGCAAAGGGGAGAACGGCTACACCTTC.

The rearrangement links TRBV4-3 to TRBJ2-4; D may be TRBD2 (5 bases). This CDR3 has 14 amino acids. V was shortened by 4 bases and J by 6 bases, with 13 bases between the two germline ends. The germline gives CDR1 LGHNA, CDR2 YSLEER. CDR3 sequence (DNA): TGCGCCAGCAGCCTGAGAGGCGGAGGAAACATTCAGTACTTC. It codes for CASSLRGGGNIQYF.